This TCR beta chain was sequenced in a study of cytomegalovirus exposure and HLA in healthy donors. Study observations and caveats: Later analysis placed DRB1 highest and HLA-C lowest in TCR association rates, which differed by HLA locus. Cytomegalovirus status, reportedly, was diagnosed with high specificity and sensitivity by the classifier.

Points on this clone: Antigen: not known.

From germline, CDR1 is MNHEY and CDR2 SMNVEV (reference sequence). The CDR3 sequence is 14 residues long. The V and J ends lost 5 bases and 0 bases respectively, with 11 bases between them. The PCR made use of 60 Vbeta and 13 Jbeta primers. Original handling: Later analysis identified tens of millions of unique TCR beta chains, around 10 million shared. Here immunoSEQ multiplex PCR was the method, and the copy in TCRdb shows in-frame clones only, minus some. V and J calls and clone size follow that table, whereas D and trimming were derived from the DNA. The repertoire includes some 120,000 clones, about four fifths of them detected once, and roughly 1.8% sits in the top ten.

What was sequenced was PBMCs. The receptor was isolated from a man aged 18 to 29 in good health and CMV-seronegative. This chain joins TRBV27 and TRBJ2-7; weak D call: TRBD1 (5 bases). Written as DNA, the CDR3 is TGTGCCAGCAGTCGCGCGGACAACTCCTACGAGCAGTACTTC. Translating it yields CASSRADNSYEQYF.